These T cell receptor beta chains were read from a single sample in a study of cytomegalovirus exposure and HLA in healthy donors. Profiled with immunoSEQ multiplex PCR; TCRdb holds only in-frame clones, not every one. The data contain about 170,000 clones, about 80% of them singletons. The specimen sequenced was PBMCs. The source is a female donor in good health and CMV-seronegative. Both conserved end residues are part of each CDR3. D genes are given only for firm matches. Some rows mark clone size as missing; the rest say once, few, many or name a class of expanded clone.

clone_size: few
d_call: TRBD1
v_call: TRBV2
j_call: TRBJ1-1
cdr3_length: 17
cdr3_nt: TGTGCCAGCACCCACCCCGACCCGGGACAGGGGAACACTGAAGCTTTCTTT
cdr3_aa: CASTHPDPGQGNTEAFF

clone_size: .
d_call: .
v_call: TRBV4-1
j_call: TRBJ2-5
cdr3_length: 16
cdr3_nt: TGCGCCAGCAGCCAAGTAAGGGCTAGCGTAAAAGAGACCCAGTACTTC
cdr3_aa: CASSQVRASVKETQYF

clone_size: .
d_call: .
v_call: TRBV7-2
j_call: TRBJ2-5
cdr3_length: 16
cdr3_nt: TGTGCCAGCAGCCGTCCTCGGGACTCCCTGGGGGAGACCCAGTACTTC
cdr3_aa: CASSRPRDSLGETQYF

clone_size: .
d_call: .
v_call: TRBV7-8
j_call: TRBJ2-7
cdr3_length: 15
cdr3_nt: TGTGCCAGCAGCCTCGGGACTCTACGAGCCTACGAGCAGTACTTC
cdr3_aa: CASSLGTLRAYEQYF

clone_size: few
d_call: .
v_call: TRBV29-1
j_call: TRBJ2-5
cdr3_length: 11
cdr3_nt: TGCAGCGTTGATGTCAAAGAGACCCAGTACTTC
cdr3_aa: CSVDVKETQYF

clone_size: .
d_call: .
v_call: TRBV5-4
j_call: TRBJ2-1
cdr3_length: 15
cdr3_nt: TGTGCCAGCAGCCTCCAGGGGAGCTCCTACAATGAGCAGTTCTTC
cdr3_aa: CASSLQGSSYNEQFF

clone_size: once
d_call: TRBD1
v_call: TRBV7-9
j_call: TRBJ2-2
cdr3_length: 19
cdr3_nt: TGTGCCAGCAGCAACCCGGCGGGTCAAGGGGGCATGTCCGGCGGGGAGCTGTTTTTT
cdr3_aa: CASSNPAGQGGMSGGELFF

clone_size: .
d_call: .
v_call: TRBV27
j_call: TRBJ2-1
cdr3_length: 17
cdr3_nt: TGTGCCAGCAGTTTATTCTCTTACCCCCCCGCTAGGAATGAGCAGTTCTTC
cdr3_aa: CASSLFSYPPARNEQFF

clone_size: .
d_call: .
v_call: TRBV5-1
j_call: TRBJ1-2
cdr3_length: 13
cdr3_nt: TGCGCCGGCACCGTTGGCAGGGATAATGGCTACACCTTC
cdr3_aa: CAGTVGRDNGYTF

clone_size: .
d_call: TRBD1
v_call: TRBV5-1
j_call: TRBJ2-7
cdr3_length: 15
cdr3_nt: TGCGCCAGCAGCTTGGGGGACAGGGTTACCTACGAGCAGTACTTC
cdr3_aa: CASSLGDRVTYEQYF

clone_size: .
d_call: .
v_call: TRBV18
j_call: TRBJ2-3
cdr3_length: 14
cdr3_nt: TGTGCCAGCTCACCTTTAGGGGCGACAGATACGCAGTATTTT
cdr3_aa: CASSPLGATDTQYF

clone_size: .
d_call: .
v_call: TRBV2
j_call: TRBJ1-4
cdr3_length: 14
cdr3_nt: TGTGCCAGCAGTGAAACAAGGGAGACTGGAAAACTGTTTTTT
cdr3_aa: CASSETRETGKLFF

clone_size: .
d_call: .
v_call: TRBV9
j_call: TRBJ2-5
cdr3_length: 15
cdr3_nt: TGTGCCAGCAGCGTAATGGGCAGGGACCAAGAGACCCAGTACTTC
cdr3_aa: CASSVMGRDQETQYF

clone_size: .
d_call: TRBD1
v_call: TRBV13
j_call: TRBJ1-3
cdr3_length: 17
cdr3_nt: TGTGCCAGCAGCTTACTCCACCAGGGGGCATCGGGAAACACCATATATTTT
cdr3_aa: CASSLLHQGASGNTIYF

clone_size: .
d_call: TRBD1
v_call: TRBV6-5
j_call: TRBJ1-5
cdr3_length: 15
cdr3_nt: TGTGCCAGCAGTGTCGGACAGGGCAATTATCAGCCCCAGCATTTT
cdr3_aa: CASSVGQGNYQPQHF

clone_size: .
d_call: .
v_call: TRBV5-1
j_call: TRBJ2-1
cdr3_length: 15
cdr3_nt: TGCGCCAGCAAACCAGGGAGGTCGACCTACAATGAGCAGTTCTTC
cdr3_aa: CASKPGRSTYNEQFF

clone_size: .
d_call: .
v_call: TRBV6-1
j_call: TRBJ2-7
cdr3_length: 13
cdr3_nt: TGTGCCAGTAAGGACGGGAACTCCTACGAGCAGTACTTC
cdr3_aa: CASKDGNSYEQYF

clone_size: once
d_call: TRBD2
v_call: TRBV6-5
j_call: TRBJ2-1
cdr3_length: 15
cdr3_nt: TGTGCCAGCAGCCCGCTAGCGGGAGGCCACATTGAGCAGTTCTTC
cdr3_aa: CASSPLAGGHIEQFF

clone_size: .
d_call: .
v_call: TRBV7-9
j_call: TRBJ1-2
cdr3_length: 12
cdr3_nt: TGTTCCAGCAGCTCGGCAGGGTGGGGCTACACCTTC
cdr3_aa: CSSSSAGWGYTF